One sample yielded the 22 T cell receptor beta chains listed below, sequenced in a study of OX40 agonist ivuxolimab in advanced cancers. The assay was immunoSEQ multiplex PCR, and TCRdb's table has in-frame clones only and misses some. The sample yields roughly 91,000 clones, around 96% seen once. Sequencing used CD4+ or CD8+ T cells sorted from blood, obtained in a trial of the OX40 agonist ivuxolimab. These receptors were taken from an adult with an advanced solid tumor such as melanoma, head and neck, liver or kidney cancer.

The rearrangement links TRBV13 to TRBJ2-1; D may be TRBD1 or TRBD2 (5 bases each). The V gene lost 5 bases and the J gene lost 7 bases, with 21 bases spanning the gap. The CDR3 covers 16 residues. CDR1 and CDR2 (germline): PRHDT, FYEKMQ (reference sequence). In DNA form, the CDR3 reads TGTGCCAGCAGCAATCTCCTTGGGGACCAGGGAAATGAGCAGTTCTTC. Translated: CASSNLLGDQGNEQFF.

The chain combines TRBV12-5 with TRBJ1-1, with D unresolved. V gave up 6 bases and J gave up 1 base, with 6 bases separating them. The length of the CDR3 is 12 residues. The germline CDR1 and CDR2 sequences are LGHNT and FRNRAP. The CDR3 loop reads CASGEGNTEAFF. CDR3 in DNA: TGTGCTAGTGGGGAGGGGAACACTGAAGCTTTCTTT. The full variable domain, rest sourced from reference TRBV12-5 and TRBJ1-1, is DARVTQTPRHKVTEMGQEVTMRCQPILGHNTVFWYRQTMMQGLELLAYFRNRAPLDDSGMPKDRFSAEMPDATLATLKIQPSEPRDSAVYFCASGEGNTEAFFGQGTRLTVV.

V usage is TRBV7-2 and J usage is TRBJ1-5, with 9 positions matching TRBD1. V gave up 4 bases and J gave up 7 bases; unmatched junction bases: 5. Germline V gene sequence: CDR1 SGHTA, CDR2 FQGNSA. CDR3 size: 14 residues. The CDR3 sequence is CASSSTGGNQPQHF. CDR3 coding DNA: TGTGCCAGCAGCTCGACAGGGGGAAACCAGCCCCAGCATTTT.

A remark on this clone: It is likely a read error: a sequence one base away is far more abundant. The rearrangement uses TRBV25-1 and TRBJ2-7; D is unresolved. Germline CDR1 and CDR2: MGHDK and SYGVNS. V was trimmed by 0 bases and J by 4 bases, leaving 1 base between them. The CDR3 runs 11 residues. The DNA for the CDR3 is TGTGCCAGCAGTGAATATTACGAGCAGTACTTC. Encoded protein: CASSEYYEQYF.

The chain links TRBV4-1 to TRBJ2-6; a possible D gene is TRBD1 (6 bases). This CDR3 comprises 16 residues. Trimming shortened V by 4 bases and J by 3 bases, and 13 bases separated the two germline ends. CDR1 is MGHRA and CDR2 is YSYEKL in the germline V gene. CDR3 DNA: TGCGCCAGCAGCCTAACAGGGTTCGGTGGGGCCAACGTCCTGACTTTC. Translated, it gives CASSLTGFGGANVLTF.

The J gene is TRBJ1-1, the V gene TRBV25-1; D is unresolved. V was clipped by 8 bases and J by 4 bases, with 17 bases between them. The CDR3 length is 14 residues. In germline, CDR1 is MGHDK, CDR2 SYGVNS. CDR3 nucleotides: TGTGCCAGCCGAGAGGGATGGGATGGCACTGAAGCTTTCTTT. Translation: CASREGWDGTEAFF.

This clone was recorded only once. This chain connects TRBV25-1 to TRBJ1-6, with TRBD1 as a possible D gene (5 bases). V was trimmed by 4 bases and J by 2 bases, leaving 12 bases between them. The CDR3 loop spans 16 amino acids. CDR1 is MGHDK, CDR2 SYGVNS, per germline. Here the CDR3 DNA reads TGTGCCAGCAGTGGGTCGGGGGACGCCTATAATTCACCCCTCCACTTT. Its translation is CASSGSGDAYNSPLHF.

The chain employs TRBV27 and TRBJ2-2; 8 nucleotides line up with TRBD2. After removal of 6 bases from V and 0 bases from J, the junction contained 3 bases not matched to a gene. The germline V gene encodes CDR1 MNHEY and CDR2 SMNVEV (reference sequence). The CDR3 consists of 15 residues. The CDR3, as DNA: TGTGCCAGCAGCGTTAGCGGGGCGAACACCGGGGAGCTGTTTTTT. It translates to CASSVSGANTGELFF.

This clone was seen only once. The chain recombines TRBV6-1 with TRBJ2-3; D possibly corresponds to TRBD1 (6 bases). V shed 8 bases and J shed 1 base, with 16 bases lying between them. Germline values: CDR1 MNHNS, CDR2 SASEGT. The CDR3 is made up of 15 amino acids. The CDR3 reads CASGIRDKGTDTQYF. CDR3 bases: TGTGCCAGCGGGATCCGGGACAAAGGCACAGATACGCAGTATTTT.

The V gene is TRBV18, the J gene TRBJ1-4, with 8 positions matching TRBD1. V dropped 3 bases and J dropped 8; count of bases not matched to a gene: 8. Germline V gene lookup returns CDR1 KGHSH and CDR2 LQKENI. The CDR3 runs to 15 residues. CDR3 in amino acids: CASSPSTGENEKLFF. The CDR3 DNA follows: TGTGCCAGCTCACCCTCGACAGGGGAAAACGAAAAACTGTTTTTT. Combining the CDR3 with reference TRBV18 and TRBJ1-4 gives the whole variable domain NAGVMQNPRHLVRRRGQEARLRCSPMKGHSHVYWYRQLPEEGLKFMVYLQKENIIDESGMPKERFSAEFPKEGPSILRIQQVVRGDSAAYFCASSPSTGENEKLFFGSGTQLSVL.

The rearrangement joins TRBV28 to TRBJ2-3; no firm D call. With 5 bases removed from V and 2 bases from J, the gap between germline ends came to 8 bases. The CDR3 sequence is 13 residues long. Germline V gene lookup returns CDR1 MDHEN and CDR2 SYDVKM. The CDR3 coding sequence is TGTGCCAGCAGTAGGGTACTCACAGATACGCAGTATTTT. Residues: CASSRVLTDTQYF. Combining the CDR3 with reference TRBV28 and TRBJ2-3 gives the whole variable domain DVKVTQSSRYLVKRTGEKVFLECVQDMDHENMFWYRQDPGLGLRLIYFSYDVKMKEKGDIPEGYSVSREKKERFSLILESASTNQTSMYLCASSRVLTDTQYFGPGTRLTVL.

This chain joins TRBV7-9 and TRBJ2-7; 7 bases align to TRBD1. The CDR3 contains 14 residues. Looked up from germline, CDR1 is SEHNR and CDR2 is FQNEAQ (reference sequence). Trimming cost V 5 bases and J 0 bases; bases outside gene matches: 4. The CDR3 sequence: CASSTGTASYEQYF. The CDR3 DNA follows: TGTGCCAGCAGCACAGGGACAGCCTCCTACGAGCAGTACTTC.

The J gene is TRBJ2-5, the V gene TRBV7-9, with 11 positions matching TRBD1. The CDR3 has 15 amino acids. CDR1 and CDR2 (germline): SEHNR, FQNEAQ (reference sequence). The J segment lost 5 bases and the V segment lost 4 bases, leaving 6 bases of the junction unmatched. For the CDR3, the DNA is TGTGCCAGCAGCTCCGGACAGGGGGCGAGGGAGACCCAGTACTTC. Its translation is CASSSGQGARETQYF.

The rearrangement links TRBV7-2 to TRBJ2-7; 7 bases map to TRBD2. J was trimmed by 0 bases and V by 5 bases; bases with no gene match: 4. This CDR3 contains 14 residues. Germline V lookup: CDR1 SGHTA, CDR2 FQGNSA. The DNA for the CDR3 is TGTGCCAGCAGCCAAACTAGCGACTCCTACGAGCAGTACTTC. It translates to CASSQTSDSYEQYF.

This clone counts as medium-sized (0.01 to 0.1%). The chain has TRBV19 and TRBJ1-2, with unresolved D. The CDR3 has 10 amino acids. The germline CDR1 and CDR2 sequences are LNHDA and SQIVND (reference sequence). V shed 4 bases and J shed 3 bases, with 0 bases lying between them. The CDR3 nucleotides are TGTGCCAGTAGTAACTATGGCTACACCTTC. Encoded protein: CASSNYGYTF.

The chain is built from TRBV7-6 and TRBJ2-5, with D perhaps TRBD1 (6 bases). Germline V CDR1 and CDR2: SGHVS, FNYEAQ. CDR3 length equals 14 residues. Deletions cut 3 bases from V and 2 bases from J, with 10 bases between. This CDR3 is CASSFRTAQETQYF. The CDR3 DNA sequence: TGTGCCAGCAGCTTTAGGACAGCTCAAGAGACCCAGTACTTC.

The chain uses TRBV28 and TRBJ1-2; 11 positions agree with TRBD1. Germline lookup yields CDR1 MDHEN and CDR2 SYDVKM. The ends lost 5 bases at V and 4 bases at J; junction bases unmatched: 12. The CDR3 is 17 residues long. CDR3 DNA: TGTGCCAGCAGTACCCACGGACAGGGGGCGAGGACCTATGGCTACACCTTC. Translation gives CASSTHGQGARTYGYTF.

V and J are TRBV2 and TRBJ2-1; 8 positions match TRBD2. Germline V gene lookup returns CDR1 SNHLY and CDR2 FYNNEI. Trimming at V came to 1 base and at J to 9 bases, leaving 5 bases not matched to a gene. The CDR3 totals 14 residues. The CDR3: CASSEGPSGGEQFF. Here the CDR3 DNA reads TGTGCCAGCAGTGAAGGGCCGAGCGGGGGTGAGCAGTTCTTC.

Only one count was recorded for this clone. The rearrangement joins TRBV28 to TRBJ2-1; D uncertain. V was trimmed by 3 bases and J by 6 bases, leaving 6 bases between them. The CDR3 is 12 residues long. Germline CDR1 reads MDHEN; CDR2 reads SYDVKM. DNA of the CDR3: TGTGCCAGCAGTTTCAATAGCAATGAGCAGTTCTTC. Its translation: CASSFNSNEQFF.

The chain recombines TRBV11-3 with TRBJ2-1; 7 nucleotides agree with TRBD1. Germline V gives CDR1 SGHNT, CDR2 YENEEA. The trim removed 4 bases at V and 7 bases at J, leaving 13 bases unmatched. The CDR3 runs to 16 residues. CDR3 DNA sequence: TGTGCCAGCAGCTACCTCGACCGGGCAGGGGGAAATGAGCAGTTCTTC. Translated, it gives CASSYLDRAGGNEQFF.

V and J are TRBV27 and TRBJ1-1; D is ambiguous. CDR3 size: 14 residues. Trimming removed 5 bases at V and 3 bases at J, with 13 bases between. Germline CDR1 MNHEY, CDR2 SMNVEV (reference sequence). CDR3 sequence: CASSQSDTYTEAFF. As DNA, the CDR3 is TGTGCCAGCAGTCAGTCGGATACTTACACTGAAGCTTTCTTT.

This clone came up once. V gene TRBV19 combines with J gene TRBJ2-1; D not resolved. Germline V lookup: CDR1 LNHDA, CDR2 SQIVND (reference sequence). Trimming removed 8 bases at V and 8 bases at J, with 13 bases between. The CDR3 loop spans 12 amino acids. CDR3 bases: TGTGCCAGTGGAGACCCCCTCGATGAGCAGTTCTTC. Translating gives CASGDPLDEQFF.